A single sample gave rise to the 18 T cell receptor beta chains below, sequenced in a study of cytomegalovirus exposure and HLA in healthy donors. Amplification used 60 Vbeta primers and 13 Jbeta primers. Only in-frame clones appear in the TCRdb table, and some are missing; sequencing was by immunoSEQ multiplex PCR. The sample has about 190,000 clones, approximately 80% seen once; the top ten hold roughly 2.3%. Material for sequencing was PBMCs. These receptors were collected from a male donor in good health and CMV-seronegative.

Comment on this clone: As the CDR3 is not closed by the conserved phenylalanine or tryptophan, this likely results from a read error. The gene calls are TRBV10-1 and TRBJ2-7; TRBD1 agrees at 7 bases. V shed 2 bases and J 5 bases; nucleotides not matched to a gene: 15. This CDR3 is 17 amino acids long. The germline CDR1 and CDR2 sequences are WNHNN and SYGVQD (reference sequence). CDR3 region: CASSEPLFRGKVDEQYL. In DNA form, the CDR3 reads TGCGCCAGCAGTGAGCCCTTATTCAGGGGGAAGGTCGACGAGCAGTACCTC.

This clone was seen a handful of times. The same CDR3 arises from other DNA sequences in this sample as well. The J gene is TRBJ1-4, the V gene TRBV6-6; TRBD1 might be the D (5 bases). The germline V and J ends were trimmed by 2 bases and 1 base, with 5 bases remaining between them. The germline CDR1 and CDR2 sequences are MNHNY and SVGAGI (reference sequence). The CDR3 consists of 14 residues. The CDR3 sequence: CASSYRGTNEKLFF. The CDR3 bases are TGTGCCAGCAGTTACAGGGGAACTAATGAAAAACTGTTTTTT.

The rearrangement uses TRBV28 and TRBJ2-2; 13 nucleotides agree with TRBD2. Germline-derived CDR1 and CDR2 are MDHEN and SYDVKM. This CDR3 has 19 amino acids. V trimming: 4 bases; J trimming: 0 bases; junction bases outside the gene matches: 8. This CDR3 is CASSSVRTSGGPNTGELFF. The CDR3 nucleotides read TGTGCCAGCAGTTCCGTCAGGACTAGCGGGGGCCCGAACACCGGGGAGCTGTTTTTT.

CDR3: CASSPNTGGLVYNEQFF. The CDR3 DNA is TGTGCCAGCTCACCCAACACGGGGGGGCTTGTCTACAATGAGCAGTTCTTC. This chain connects TRBV18 to TRBJ2-1; 8 positions match TRBD2. The junction had 10 bases not matched to a gene; V was cut back by 3 bases and J by 3 bases. Germline CDR1 reads KGHSH; CDR2 reads LQKENI. The CDR3 runs 17 residues. Full variable domain (missing parts from reference TRBV18 and TRBJ2-1): NAGVMQNPRHLVRRRGQEARLRCSPMKGHSHVYWYRQLPEEGLKFMVYLQKENIIDESGMPKERFSAEFPKEGPSILRIQQVVRGDSAAYFCASSPNTGGLVYNEQFFGPGTRLTVL.

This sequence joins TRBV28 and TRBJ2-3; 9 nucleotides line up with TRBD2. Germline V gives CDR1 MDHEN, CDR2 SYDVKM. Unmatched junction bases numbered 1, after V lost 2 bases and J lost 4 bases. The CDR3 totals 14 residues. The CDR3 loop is CASSLAGGPDTQYF. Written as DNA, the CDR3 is TGTGCCAGCAGTTTAGCGGGGGGGCCAGATACGCAGTATTTT.

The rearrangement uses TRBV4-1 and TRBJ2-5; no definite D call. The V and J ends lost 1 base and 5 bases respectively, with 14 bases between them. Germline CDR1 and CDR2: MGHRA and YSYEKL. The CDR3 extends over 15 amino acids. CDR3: CASSQGLGFGETQYF. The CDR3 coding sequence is TGCGCCAGCAGCCAAGGGCTGGGTTTCGGGGAGACCCAGTACTTC.

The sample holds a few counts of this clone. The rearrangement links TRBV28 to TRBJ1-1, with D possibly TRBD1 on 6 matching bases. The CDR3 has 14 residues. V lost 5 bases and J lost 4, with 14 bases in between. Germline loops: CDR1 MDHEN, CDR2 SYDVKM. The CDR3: CASSEDSLGTEAFF. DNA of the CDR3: TGTGCCAGCAGTGAGGACAGTTTGGGCACTGAAGCTTTCTTT.

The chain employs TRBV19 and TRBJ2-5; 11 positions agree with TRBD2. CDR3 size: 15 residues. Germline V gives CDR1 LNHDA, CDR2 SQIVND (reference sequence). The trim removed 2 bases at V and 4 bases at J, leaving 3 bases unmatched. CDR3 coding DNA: TGTGCCAGTAGTATACTCCTAGCGGGAGGAGAGACCCAGTACTTC. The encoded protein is CASSILLAGGETQYF. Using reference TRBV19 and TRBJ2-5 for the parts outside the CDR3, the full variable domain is DGGITQSPKYLFRKEGQNVTLSCEQNLNHDAMYWYRQDPGQGLRLIYYSQIVNDFQKGDIAEGYSVSREKKESFPLTVTSAQKNPTAFYLCASSILLAGGETQYFGPGTRLLVL.

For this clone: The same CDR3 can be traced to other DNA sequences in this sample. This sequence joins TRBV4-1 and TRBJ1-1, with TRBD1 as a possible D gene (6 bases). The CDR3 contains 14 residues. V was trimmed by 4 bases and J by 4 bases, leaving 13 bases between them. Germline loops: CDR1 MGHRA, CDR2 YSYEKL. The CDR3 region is CASSPRQGITEAFF. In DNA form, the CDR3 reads TGCGCCAGCAGCCCACGGCAGGGGATCACTGAAGCTTTCTTT.

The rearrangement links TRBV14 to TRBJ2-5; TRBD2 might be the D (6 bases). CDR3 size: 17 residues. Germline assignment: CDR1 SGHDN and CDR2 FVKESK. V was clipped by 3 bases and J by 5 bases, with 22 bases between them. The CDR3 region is CASSHGISNGGRETQYF. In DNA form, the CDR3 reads TGTGCCAGCAGCCACGGTATCTCAAACGGGGGTCGGGAGACCCAGTACTTC. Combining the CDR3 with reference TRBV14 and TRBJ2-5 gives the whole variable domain EAGVTQFPSHSVIEKGQTVTLRCDPISGHDNLYWYRRVMGKEIKFLLHFVKESKQDESGMPNNRFLAERTGGTYSTLKVQPAELEDSGVYFCASSHGISNGGRETQYFGPGTRLLVL.

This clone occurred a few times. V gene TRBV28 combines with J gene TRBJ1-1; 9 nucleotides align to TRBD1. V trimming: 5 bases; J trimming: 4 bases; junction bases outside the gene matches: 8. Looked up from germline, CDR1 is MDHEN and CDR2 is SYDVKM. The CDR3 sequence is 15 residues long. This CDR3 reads CASSAGTGSGTEAFF. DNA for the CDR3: TGTGCCAGCAGTGCAGGGACAGGGTCTGGCACTGAAGCTTTCTTT.

The CDR3, as DNA: TGTGCCAGCAGCCCTCCCCTCCACCGGGACACCACTAGCGGGAGGTCGTACGAGCAGTACTTC. Translated, it gives CASSPPLHRDTTSGRSYEQYF. The rearrangement joins TRBV7-3 to TRBJ2-5, with 12 bases that match TRBD2. The J call is doubtful: the DNA matches TRBJ2-7 better. There are 21 residues in the CDR3. The germline V gene has CDR1 SGHTA and CDR2 FQGTGA.

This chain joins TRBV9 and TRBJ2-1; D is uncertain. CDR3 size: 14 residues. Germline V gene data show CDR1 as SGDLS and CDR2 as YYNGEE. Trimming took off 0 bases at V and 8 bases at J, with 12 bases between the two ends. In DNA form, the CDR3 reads TGTGCCAGCAGCGTAGCCCTATTTACCCATGAGCAGTTCTTC. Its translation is CASSVALFTHEQFF.

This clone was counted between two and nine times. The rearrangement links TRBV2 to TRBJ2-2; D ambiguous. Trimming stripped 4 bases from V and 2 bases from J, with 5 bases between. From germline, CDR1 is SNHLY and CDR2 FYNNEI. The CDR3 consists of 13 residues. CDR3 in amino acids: CASSVSNTGELFF. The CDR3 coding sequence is TGTGCCAGCAGTGTATCCAACACCGGGGAGCTGTTTTTT. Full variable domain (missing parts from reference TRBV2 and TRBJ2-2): EPEVTQTPSHQVTQMGQEVILRCVPISNHLYFYWYRQILGQKVEFLVSFYNNEISEKSEIFDDQFSVERPDGSNFTLKIRSTKLEDSAMYFCASSVSNTGELFFGEGSRLTVL.

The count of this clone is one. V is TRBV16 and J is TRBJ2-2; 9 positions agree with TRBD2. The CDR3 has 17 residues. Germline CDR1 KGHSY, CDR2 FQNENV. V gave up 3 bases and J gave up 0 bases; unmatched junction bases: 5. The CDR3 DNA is TGTGCCAGCAGCCAGGCTAGCGGGAACCCGAACACCGGGGAGCTGTTTTTT. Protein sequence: CASSQASGNPNTGELFF.

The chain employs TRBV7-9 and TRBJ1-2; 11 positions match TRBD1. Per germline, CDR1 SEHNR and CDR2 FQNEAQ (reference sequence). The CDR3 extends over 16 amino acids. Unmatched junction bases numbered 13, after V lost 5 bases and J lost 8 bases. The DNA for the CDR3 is TGTGCCAGCAGCCTTGGGACAGGGGGAGATTCCTGGGGCTACACCTTC. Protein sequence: CASSLGTGGDSWGYTF.

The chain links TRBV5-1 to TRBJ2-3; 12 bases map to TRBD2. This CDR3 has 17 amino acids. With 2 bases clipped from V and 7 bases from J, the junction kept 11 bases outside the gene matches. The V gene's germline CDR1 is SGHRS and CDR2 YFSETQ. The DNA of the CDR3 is TGCGCCAGCAGCTTAAGTCGACTAGCGGGGGAGCCTTATACGCAGTATTTT. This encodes CASSLSRLAGEPYTQYF.

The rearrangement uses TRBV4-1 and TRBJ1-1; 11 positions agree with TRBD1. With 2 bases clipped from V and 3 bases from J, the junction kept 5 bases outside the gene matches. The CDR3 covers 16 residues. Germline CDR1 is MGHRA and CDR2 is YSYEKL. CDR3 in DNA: TGCGCCAGCAGCCAACCCCCGGGACAGGGGGACACTGAAGCTTTCTTT. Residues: CASSQPPGQGDTEAFF.